These 14 T cell receptor beta chains originate from one sample sequenced in a study of blood T cells in healthy people across ages. A second PCR, run for roughly 7 to 12 cycles, used a sample-barcoded 5' primer plus a J-beta primer mix. TCRdb re-called the 5' RACE reads through MiXCR, storing one row per CDR3 protein. The sample shows 1,800,000 or so distinct CDR3 sequences, 35% to 50% of them seen only once. The sample comprised blood. Receptor source: a human donor in good health.

This chain uses TRBV20-1 with TRBJ2-3; TRBD1 matches 8 bases. The CDR3 totals 13 residues. The germline V gene has CDR1 DFQATT and CDR2 SNEGSKA (reference sequence). J was trimmed by 5 bases and V by 5 bases; bases with no gene match: 6. This CDR3 reads CSAQDRVGDTQYF. CDR3 in DNA: TGCAGTGCTCAGGACAGGGTAGGAGATACGCAGTATTTT.

J is TRBJ2-4 and V is TRBV15; 11 nucleotides match TRBD2. The J call may be mistaken, given a closer DNA end match to TRBJ2-7. Germline CDR1 and CDR2: LNHNV and YYDKDF (reference sequence). The CDR3 loop spans 15 amino acids. CDR3 bases: TGTGCCACCAGCAGGAGACTAGCGGGGCTCTACGAGCAGTACTTC. As protein: CATSRRLAGLYEQYF.

This clonotype has just a few counts. This rearrangement joins TRBV4-1 to TRBJ1-2; D not certain. Trimming removed 1 base from V and 3 bases from J, with 9 bases in between. Germline CDR1 MGHRA, CDR2 YSYEKL. The CDR3 has 14 residues. CDR3 loop: CASSQGRVDYGYTF. CDR3 nucleotides: TGCGCCAGCAGCCAAGGCCGGGTCGACTATGGCTACACCTTC.

This clonotype appeared a few times. The chain has TRBV7-2 and TRBJ1-5; D is undetermined. The CDR3 loop spans 15 amino acids. The germline gives CDR1 SGHTA, CDR2 FQGNSA. V was shortened by 6 bases and J by 0 bases, with 12 bases between the two germline ends. The CDR3 nucleotides are TGTGCCAGCAGTCCCAGCGCATTTAGCAATCAGCCCCAGCATTTT. This encodes CASSPSAFSNQPQHF. The entire variable domain, with the rest obtained from reference TRBV7-2 and TRBJ1-5, is as follows: GAGVSQSPSNKVTEKGKDVELRCDPISGHTALYWYRQSLGQGLEFLIYFQGNSAPDKSGLPSDRFSAERTGGSVSTLTIQRTQQEDSAVYLCASSPSAFSNQPQHFGDGTRLSIL.

This CDR3 is CAISEAGGVGDEQFF. In DNA, the CDR3 is TGTGCCATCAGTGAGGCAGGGGGCGTTGGGGATGAGCAGTTCTTC. The chain employs TRBV10-3 and TRBJ2-1; 8 bases are a match to TRBD1. After removal of 2 bases from V and 8 bases from J, the junction contained 8 bases not matched to a gene. The CDR3 covers 15 residues. Per germline, CDR1 ENHRY and CDR2 SYGVKD.

Only a few counts were recorded for this clonotype. V gene TRBV29-1 combines with J gene TRBJ1-1; tentative D call: TRBD1 (5 bases). V was clipped by 7 bases and J by 2 bases, with 14 bases between them. This CDR3 region has 13 residues. Germline-derived CDR1 and CDR2 are SQVTM and ANQGSEA. The CDR3 DNA sequence: TGCAGCGCCATCCTCGGGGGAAACACTGAAGCTTTCTTT. This gives the protein CSAILGGNTEAFF. Full variable domain (outside the CDR3, taken from reference TRBV29-1 and TRBJ1-1): SAVISQKPSRDICQRGTSLTIQCQVDSQVTMMFWYRQQPGQSLTLIATANQGSEATYESGFVIDKFPISRPNLTFSTLTVSNMSPEDSSIYLCSAILGGNTEAFFGQGTRLTVV.

In its sample, this clonotype was seen a few times. The V and J genes are TRBV20-1 and TRBJ1-2, with TRBD1 matching 8 bases. The CDR3 runs to 13 residues. Germline V gene lookup returns CDR1 DFQATT and CDR2 SNEGSKA (reference sequence). The J segment lost 2 bases and the V segment lost 5 bases, leaving 4 bases of the junction unmatched. In DNA, the CDR3 is TGCAGTGCTTTGGACAGGGCAAACTATGGCTACACCTTC. This sequence encodes CSALDRANYGYTF.

The genes are TRBV7-9 and TRBJ1-5, with D unresolved. Germline-derived CDR1 and CDR2 are SEHNR and FQNEAQ (reference sequence). This CDR3 region has 13 residues. Trimming removed 0 bases from V and 6 bases from J, with 6 bases in between. In DNA, the CDR3 is TGTGCCAGCAGCTTAGCCCCCTCTCAGCCCCAGCATTTT. Translated: CASSLAPSQPQHF.

The chain carries TRBV9 and TRBJ2-5; TRBD2 aligns across 7 bases. The V and J ends lost 0 bases and 11 bases, in that order; junction bases with no gene match: 10. Germline CDR1 reads SGDLS; CDR2 reads YYNGEE. CDR3 length: 14 residues. The CDR3 loop reads CASSVGSGYNEQYF. As DNA, the CDR3 is TGTGCCAGCAGCGTAGGTAGCGGGTACAATGAGCAGTACTTC.

Comment on this clonotype: Relative to the germline gene, one junction end is altered; a read error may explain this. The chain is built from TRBV6-2 or TRBV6-3 and TRBJ1-5; 7 bases agree with TRBD1. The germline V gene has CDR1 MNHEY and CDR2 SVGEGT. This CDR3 spans 14 amino acids. CDR3 residues: CASREYRGNQPLHF. The CDR3 DNA reads as TGTGCCAGCAGGGAATACAGGGGCAATCAGCCCCTGCATTTT.

V is TRBV12-3 or TRBV12-4 and J is TRBJ2-2, with TRBD1 matching over 8 bases. The CDR3 totals 16 residues. Germline trimming cut 6 bases from V and 4 bases from J; bases unmatched to any gene: 10. Written as DNA, the CDR3 is TGTGCCAGCAGCCGTTACCGGACAGGGAGCACCGGGGAGCTGTTTTTT. This encodes CASSRYRTGSTGELFF.

This clonotype was counted a few times. The chain recombines TRBV20-1 with TRBJ2-7; D is ambiguous. The CDR3 sequence is 14 residues long. Looked up from germline, CDR1 is DFQATT and CDR2 is SNEGSKA (reference sequence). V was trimmed by 0 bases and J by 2 bases, leaving 11 bases between them. The CDR3 DNA follows: TGCAGTGCTAGAGACAGAGAAATACCCTACGAGCAGTACTTC. Translated: CSARDREIPYEQYF.

Details on this clonotype: Its ends do not fully match the called genes, so a read error is possible. In DNA, the CDR3 is TGTAGTGCTAGGATGACAGGGTGGAACAATGAGCAGTTCTTC. Translating gives CSARMTGWNNEQFF. The rearrangement uses TRBV20-1 and TRBJ2-1, with 7 positions matching TRBD1. The CDR3 sequence is 14 residues long. Germline V CDR1 and CDR2: DFQATT, SNEGSKA (reference sequence).

This clonotype has more than one count but fewer than ten. V usage is TRBV20-1 and J usage is TRBJ2-5; D is undetermined. The end of the DNA aligns better with TRBJ2-7, so the J call may be wrong. Germline lookup yields CDR1 DFQATT and CDR2 SNEGSKA (reference sequence). CDR3 size: 14 residues. CDR3 bases: TGCAGTGCTAGGTTGCCGCTAACCGGATACGAGCAGTACTTC. It codes for CSARLPLTGYEQYF.